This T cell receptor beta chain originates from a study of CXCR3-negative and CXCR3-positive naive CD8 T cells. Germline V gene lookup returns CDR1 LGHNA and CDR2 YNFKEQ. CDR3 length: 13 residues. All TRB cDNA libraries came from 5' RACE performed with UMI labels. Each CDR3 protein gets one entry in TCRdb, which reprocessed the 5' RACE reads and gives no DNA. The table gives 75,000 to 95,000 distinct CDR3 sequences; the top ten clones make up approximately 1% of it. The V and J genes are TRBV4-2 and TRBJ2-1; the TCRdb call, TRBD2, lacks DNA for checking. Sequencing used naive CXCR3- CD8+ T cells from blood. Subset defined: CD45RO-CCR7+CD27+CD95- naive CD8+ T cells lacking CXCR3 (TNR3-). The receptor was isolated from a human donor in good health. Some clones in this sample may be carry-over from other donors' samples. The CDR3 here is CASSQAGNNEQFF.